These 28 T cell receptor beta chains came from one sample sequenced in a study of T cell responses to AZD1222 COVID-19 vaccine. TCRdb's table, derived via immunoSEQ multiplex PCR, lists solely in-frame clones and lacks some. The data show under 150,000 clones, with about 90% seen just once and 7.5% to 9.5% held by the top ten. The sequencing used peripheral blood, collected on day 0 of AZD1222 vaccination. All receptors derive from an adult in good health.

To note about this clone: At one of its ends the junction is not consistent with the germline gene, which may arise from a read error. This chain joins TRBV5-5 and TRBJ2-1; a possible D gene is TRBD2 (6 bases). Germline CDR1 is SGHKS and CDR2 is YYEKEE (reference sequence). The CDR3 is 15 residues long. CDR3 residues: CASSSREGSSNEQFF. The DNA for the CDR3 is TGTGCCAGCAGCTCGCGGGAAGGGTCCTCCAATGAGCAGTTCTTC.

V and J are TRBV7-6 and TRBJ1-5; D is possibly TRBD1 (5 bases). The V gene lost 3 bases and the J gene lost 0 bases, with 12 bases spanning the gap. Germline-derived CDR1 and CDR2 are SGHVS and FNYEAQ. The CDR3 length is 16 residues. This chain's CDR3 is CASSFDRRYSNQPQHF. The CDR3, as DNA: TGTGCCAGCAGCTTCGACAGACGCTATAGCAATCAGCCCCAGCATTTT.

The chain employs TRBV2 and TRBJ1-5, with D uncertain. Germline lookup yields CDR1 SNHLY and CDR2 FYNNEI. V lost 5 bases, J lost 6 bases, and 20 bases lay in between. The CDR3 has 16 residues. CDR3 DNA sequence: TGTGCCAGCAGTTTACGGGTGGGTGAGCGTAGTCAGCCCCAGCATTTT. It yields the protein CASSLRVGERSQPQHF.

The chain couples TRBV4-2 to TRBJ2-1, with D possibly being TRBD2 (6 bases). V shed 4 bases and J shed 2 bases, with 15 bases lying between them. Germline V gene lookup returns CDR1 LGHNA and CDR2 YNFKEQ. The CDR3 consists of 16 residues. The CDR3 sequence: CASSPGISGAYNEQFF. CDR3 sequence (DNA): TGTGCCAGCAGCCCTGGGATTAGCGGAGCCTACAATGAGCAGTTCTTC.

This clone has only a few counts. The rearrangement uses TRBV4-2 and TRBJ1-6; perhaps TRBD1 as D (6 bases). The germline CDR1 and CDR2 sequences are LGHNA and YNFKEQ. V was shortened by 0 bases and J by 0 bases, with 9 bases between the two germline ends. This CDR3 has 17 amino acids. The CDR3 sequence is CASSQDGQSSYNSPLHF. CDR3 sequence (DNA): TGTGCCAGCAGCCAAGACGGACAGAGCTCCTATAATTCACCCCTCCACTTT.

The V call is TRBV15, the J call TRBJ1-5; D is undetermined. Deletions cut 1 base from V and 0 bases from J, with 10 bases between. Germline V CDR1 and CDR2: LNHNV, YYDKDF (reference sequence). The CDR3 runs 16 residues. CDR3 DNA sequence: TGTGCCACCAGCAGAGTCGGCGGGGATAGCAATCAGCCCCAGCATTTT. Protein: CATSRVGGDSNQPQHF.

On this clone itself: One end of the junction varies from germline; a read error may be responsible. V and J are TRBV7-9 and TRBJ1-2, with TRBD1 matching over 8 bases. This CDR3 is built from 13 residues. The V gene's germline CDR1 is SEHNR and CDR2 FQNEAQ (reference sequence). CDR3 in amino acids: CASSSRTGLVGLF. The DNA of the CDR3 is TGTGCCAGCAGTTCCCGGACAGGGCTCGTGGGCCTGTTC.

The DNA of the CDR3 is TGTGCCAGCAGTGAACACCGCACTGAAGCTTTCTTT. Amino acid sequence: CASSEHRTEAFF. J is TRBJ1-1 and V is TRBV2; no clear D. The CDR3 loop spans 12 amino acids. Germline lookup yields CDR1 SNHLY and CDR2 FYNNEI. V shed 2 bases and J shed 4 bases, with 5 bases lying between them.

This clone was seen once. The J gene is TRBJ1-4, the V gene TRBV14; 7 positions match TRBD1. Per the germline V gene, CDR1 is SGHDN and CDR2 is FVKESK. The CDR3 length is 17 residues. J was trimmed by 7 bases and V by 1 base; bases with no gene match: 12. Here the CDR3 reads CASSQVGTASGGEKLFF. The DNA for the CDR3 is TGTGCCAGCAGCCAAGTCGGGACAGCCAGCGGTGGTGAAAAACTGTTTTTT.

The CDR3 sequence: CASRSTGTGDGYTF. DNA for the CDR3: TGTGCCAGCAGATCAACAGGGACTGGGGATGGCTACACCTTC. V and J are TRBV28 and TRBJ1-2; D is perhaps TRBD1 (6 bases). The CDR3 contains 14 residues. V lost 6 bases, J lost 6 bases, and 17 bases lay in between. Germline CDR1 MDHEN, CDR2 SYDVKM.

V is TRBV5-1 and J is TRBJ2-5, with 11 nucleotides matching TRBD2. The V segment lost 6 bases and the J segment 5 bases; nucleotides outside the gene matches: 9. The CDR3 has 15 residues. CDR1 SGHRS and CDR2 YFSETQ come from the germline V gene. The CDR3 is CASKNSGGARETQYF. The CDR3 DNA is TGCGCCAGCAAGAATAGCGGGGGGGCCAGGGAGACCCAGTACTTC.

The chain joins TRBV7-9 to TRBJ2-7; the match to TRBD1 covers 8 bases. V trimming: 2 bases; J trimming: 7 bases; junction bases outside the gene matches: 10. This CDR3 has 15 amino acids. CDR1 is SEHNR and CDR2 is FQNEAQ in the germline V gene (reference sequence). Here the CDR3 reads CASSLNSGGAEEQYF. CDR3 DNA sequence: TGTGCCAGCAGCTTAAACTCAGGGGGCGCGGAAGAGCAGTACTTC. The variable domain in full, with the rest retrieved from reference TRBV7-9 and TRBJ2-7, is DTGVSQNPRHKITKRGQNVTFRCDPISEHNRLYWYRQTLGQGPEFLTYFQNEAQLEKSRLLSDRFSAERPKGSFSTLEIQRTEQGDSAMYLCASSLNSGGAEEQYFGPGTRLTVT.

The chain has TRBV28 and TRBJ2-7; tentatively, D is TRBD1 (5 bases). CDR3 size: 14 residues. Trimming removed 6 bases from V and 3 bases from J, with 15 bases in between. Germline V lookup: CDR1 MDHEN, CDR2 SYDVKM. The CDR3 loop is CASSPSGPYYEQYF. CDR3 DNA sequence: TGTGCCAGCAGCCCTTCAGGGCCGTACTACGAGCAGTACTTC.

The rearrangement uses TRBV28 and TRBJ1-2; 9 bases align to TRBD1. The CDR3 runs 18 residues. V lost 2 bases, J lost 2 bases, and 12 bases stayed unmatched. The germline gives CDR1 MDHEN, CDR2 SYDVKM. CDR3 in DNA: TGTGCCAGCAGTTTAGGTCTGTGGACAGGGGATTGGAACTATGGCTACACCTTC. This sequence encodes CASSLGLWTGDWNYGYTF.

The chain carries TRBV20-1 and TRBJ2-1; perhaps TRBD2 as D (5 bases). Germline V gives CDR1 DFQATT, CDR2 SNEGSKA (reference sequence). This CDR3 has 11 residues. The V end was cut by 3 bases, the J end by 6 bases, with 6 bases between. CDR3 in DNA: TGCAGTGCTAGCGAGGGCAATGAGCAGTTCTTC. Residues: CSASEGNEQFF.

The chain links TRBV25-1 to TRBJ1-1; D gene ambiguous. Between the trimmed V and J ends, which lost 6 bases and 4 bases, there was a span of 15 bases. CDR3 length: 14 amino acids. Germline V CDR1 and CDR2: MGHDK, SYGVNS. The CDR3 DNA sequence: TGTGCCAGCAGCGGAACCTTGGACGGCACTGAAGCTTTCTTT. It is translated as CASSGTLDGTEAFF.

Turning to this clone: The germline gene is not matched at one end of the junction; a read error may be the cause. V usage is TRBV10-3 and J usage is TRBJ1-2; D is unresolved. CDR3 length: 11 amino acids. CDR1 is ENHRY and CDR2 is SYGVKD in the germline V gene. The CDR3 loop is CAISDRQPLNF. The DNA for the CDR3 is TGTGCCATCAGTGACCGGCAGCCGCTCAACTTC.

This rearrangement joins TRBV5-1 to TRBJ1-1; 10 bases agree with TRBD1. After removal of 4 bases from V and 7 bases from J, the junction contained 10 bases not matched to a gene. The CDR3 spans 15 residues. Germline V gene lookup returns CDR1 SGHRS and CDR2 YFSETQ. The CDR3 DNA follows: TGCGCCAGCAGCCTGCGGGACAGGGGAGGGGATGAAGCTTTCTTT. As protein: CASSLRDRGGDEAFF.

The V and J genes are TRBV7-3 and TRBJ2-2, with 10 bases fitting TRBD2. The length of the CDR3 is 16 residues. Germline-derived CDR1 and CDR2 are SGHTA and FQGTGA. V was pared by 5 bases and J by 2 bases, with 5 bases of the junction left unmatched. This CDR3 is CASSPSGRANTGELFF. The CDR3 DNA reads as TGTGCCAGCAGCCCAAGCGGGAGGGCCAACACCGGGGAGCTGTTTTTT.

This chain links TRBV6-6 with TRBJ1-4, with D unresolved. The CDR3 has 16 residues. CDR1 is MNHNY, CDR2 SVGAGI, per germline (reference sequence). The V gene lost 0 bases and the J gene lost 3 bases, with 11 bases spanning the gap. The CDR3 here is CASSYSKWASNEKLFF. CDR3 bases: TGTGCCAGCAGTTACTCGAAATGGGCCTCTAATGAAAAACTGTTTTTT.

The rearrangement joins TRBV5-1 to TRBJ1-4; 7 nucleotides match TRBD1. The CDR3 consists of 14 residues. CDR1 and CDR2 from the germline V gene are SGHRS and YFSETQ. The V segment lost 6 bases and the J segment 3 bases; nucleotides outside the gene matches: 5. CDR3 coding DNA: TGCGCCAGCAAAAGGACAGGCCCTAATGAAAAACTGTTTTTT. Protein: CASKRTGPNEKLFF.

The rearrangement joins TRBV6-5 to TRBJ1-5, with D unclear. The CDR3 sequence is 14 residues long. V was trimmed by 7 bases and J by 1 base, leaving 11 bases between them. Germline CDR1 is MNHEY and CDR2 is SVGAGI. The CDR3 loop is CASTQDGSNQPQHF. The CDR3 DNA sequence: TGTGCCAGCACCCAAGACGGGAGCAATCAGCCCCAGCATTTT.

This rearrangement joins TRBV9 to TRBJ1-1, with 10 bases that match TRBD1. The junction had 5 bases not matched to a gene; V was cut back by 2 bases and J by 4 bases. Germline loops: CDR1 SGDLS, CDR2 YYNGEE. The CDR3 is 15 residues long. CDR3 residues: CASSVGQGVSTEAFF. The CDR3 nucleotides are TGTGCCAGCAGCGTCGGACAGGGGGTGTCCACTGAAGCTTTCTTT.

CDR3 coding DNA: TGTGCCAGCTCTTACGGACAGGGTAATTCACCCCTCCACTTT. Translated, it gives CASSYGQGNSPLHF. This chain uses TRBV6-5 with TRBJ1-6; 8 bases match TRBD1. The CDR3 totals 14 residues. J lost 6 bases, V lost 8 bases, and 6 bases had no gene match. Germline V gives CDR1 MNHEY, CDR2 SVGAGI.

This chain links TRBV7-9 with TRBJ1-1; a weak D match, TRBD1 (6 bases). With 6 bases removed from V and 1 base from J, the gap between germline ends came to 15 bases. The CDR3 totals 15 residues. Germline V lookup: CDR1 SEHNR, CDR2 FQNEAQ (reference sequence). This chain's CDR3 is CASSRNPGANTEAFF. The CDR3 DNA reads TGTGCCAGCAGTCGTAATCCAGGGGCGAACACTGAAGCTTTCTTT. Using reference TRBV7-9 and TRBJ1-1 for the parts outside the CDR3, the full variable domain is DTGVSQNPRHKITKRGQNVTFRCDPISEHNRLYWYRQTLGQGPEFLTYFQNEAQLEKSRLLSDRFSAERPKGSFSTLEIQRTEQGDSAMYLCASSRNPGANTEAFFGQGTRLTVV.

J is TRBJ1-2 and V is TRBV7-9, with D tentatively TRBD1 (5 bases). The CDR3 has 12 residues. Per the germline V gene, CDR1 is SEHNR and CDR2 is FQNEAQ (reference sequence). Between the trimmed V and J ends, which lost 2 bases and 6 bases, there was a span of 7 bases. CDR3: CASSLQGNGYTF. For the CDR3, the DNA is TGTGCCAGCAGCTTACAGGGAAATGGCTACACCTTC.

J is TRBJ1-2 and V is TRBV10-2; 7 bases agree with TRBD1. The CDR3 covers 15 residues. Trimming at V came to 8 bases and at J to 4 bases, leaving 13 bases not matched to a gene. CDR1 is WSHSY and CDR2 is SAAADI in the germline V gene. Here the CDR3 DNA reads TGCGCCAGCTTTGCCCCTGGGACAGACGTCTATGGCTACACCTTC. This codes for CASFAPGTDVYGYTF.

The J gene is TRBJ2-3, the V gene TRBV7-9, with D perhaps being TRBD1 or TRBD2 (5 bases each). CDR3 size: 13 residues. Germline V lookup: CDR1 SEHNR, CDR2 FQNEAQ (reference sequence). The ends were cut back, 1 base at V and 6 bases at J, with 8 bases in the middle. CDR3 protein: CASSLDWGDTQYF. Written as DNA, the CDR3 is TGTGCCAGCAGCTTAGACTGGGGGGATACGCAGTATTTT.